This TCR beta chain was recorded in a study of sequential checkpoint blockade in melanoma. As for the study in general: Both treatment sequences were followed by maintenance nivolumab. Study findings and constraints: Tumor T-cell fraction and clonality correlated with PD-L1 and CD8+ counts.

The table came from immunoSEQ multiplex PCR; TCRdb's copy has only in-frame clones and leaves some out. This table has thousands of clones, more than 20% appearing once. Documented treatment: randomized to nivolumab then ipilimumab (arm A) or the reverse (arm B). This clone was seen only a few times. Its antigen remains unidentified. With 1 base removed from V and 5 bases from J, the gap between germline ends came to 27 bases. This CDR3 is 20 amino acids long. V is TRBV23-1 and J is TRBJ2-4, with D tentatively TRBD1 (6 bases). TRBV23-1 is annotated as an ORF whose role is uncertain. This material consisted of tumor tissue (inferred from file names), taken from a patient given nivolumab and ipilimumab in sequence. The receptor was derived from a human donor with melanoma. As DNA, the CDR3 is TGCGCCAGCAGTCAATGTCTTAGGATTCGGCGCGGACAGCAAGAAAACATTCAGTACTTC. It translates to CASSQCLRIRRGQQENIQYF.